This note documents a single TCR beta chain sequence. In germline, CDR1 is MNHEY, CDR2 SVGAGI. This CDR3 region has 13 residues. Trimming pared 5 bases from V and 3 bases from J, leaving 11 bases between. In the original analysis: Estimated nucleated cell counts came from reference gene primer amplification. Libraries were prepared by immunoSEQ multiplex PCR; TCRdb keeps only in-frame clonotypes and omits some of them. V, J and clone size are those of that table, while D and trimming were read from the DNA. Of some 240,000 clones listed, roughly four fifths are singletons. The record originates from a study of blood T cell repertoires in COVID-19. On the study more broadly: Sample material is recorded as cDNA or gDNA derived from T cells, B-cell-depleted T cells, or PBMCs.

One Seattle source followed patients from active infection through their disease course. What was sequenced was peripheral blood. The origin of this receptor is a woman aged 80 or older with COVID-19, enrolled during active disease. The chain is built from TRBV6-5 and TRBJ2-7, with a possible D match to TRBD2 (5 bases). CDR3 amino acids: CASSISEVYEQYF. As DNA, the CDR3 is TGTGCCAGCAGTATCTCGGAGGTCTACGAGCAGTACTTC.